The entry below describes one T cell receptor beta chain. Its antigen is as yet unknown. TCRdb re-called the 5' RACE reads; one entry per CDR3 protein, DNA not given. The sample data list 300,000 to 450,000 distinct CDR3 sequences. Germline CDR1 reads LGHNA; CDR2 reads YNFKEQ. The CDR3 length is 16 residues. The record originates from a study of T cells expressing NK-cell markers. The wider study: In the group of eight sequenced donors, seven were HCMV-seropositive and one was seronegative.

Regarding the study as a whole: CD8+ T cells in over five donors included dominant NKG2C+ clonotypes at about 1.0-7.5%. Among several donors, these clonotypes also ranked first in the CD3+CD56-NKG2C+ fraction.

This sequence originates from a man aged 18 to 69 in good health. Sequencing used blood T cells: a sorted CD56 or NKG2C T cell subset, CD4+ or CD8+ T cells, or bulk PBMC T cells (not recorded which). The rearrangement links TRBV4-2 to TRBJ2-1. CDR3 sequence: CASSQEAGSSYNEQFF.